This TCR beta chain stems from a study of neurological immune-mediated disorders. The CDR3 totals 13 residues. V was clipped by 0 bases and J by 3 bases, with 6 bases between them. Germline-derived CDR1 and CDR2 are SGHDT and YYEEEE. TCRdb used MiXCR to reprocess the 5' RACE reads, holding one entry per CDR3 protein. The sample comprises 75,000 to 85,000 distinct CDR3 sequences, 17% of which are singletons, and 15% rests with the top ten. This clonotype was found many times. The specimen sequenced was PBMCs. The chain recombines TRBV5-6 with TRBJ1-1; D gene ambiguous. The receptor was derived from a woman aged 40 to 55 in good health. The CDR3 DNA reads TGTGCCAGCAGCTTGGGGCCCCACACTGAAGCTTTCTTT. Residues: CASSLGPHTEAFF.